These T cell receptor beta chains were read from a single sample in a study of cytomegalovirus exposure and HLA in healthy donors. The method was immunoSEQ multiplex PCR; TCRdb's version includes in-frame clones alone and lacks a portion of them. The table records approximately 140,000 clones, just over 85% of them present only once. Sequencing was performed on PBMCs. These receptors were obtained from a young woman in good health and CMV-seropositive. Each CDR3 is given with its conserved first and last residue. The D gene is left open where the match is weak. Expanded clones are given a class, and other clones once, few, many or no size at all.

j_call | v_call | d_call | clone_size | cdr3_nt | cdr3_aa
TRBJ1-4 | TRBV18 | - | - | TGTGCCAGCTCACCAGGACTCGTGAGTGCGGGTGAAAAACTGTTTTTT | CASSPGLVSAGEKLFF
TRBJ2-1 | TRBV4-3 | - | - | TGCGCCAGCAGCCCGCAGGGACTTGAGCAGTTCTTC | CASSPQGLEQFF
TRBJ2-1 | TRBV28 | TRBD2 | - | TGTGCCAGCAGTTCCTCCGGGACTAGCGGGGGGAGTGAGCAGTTCTTC | CASSSSGTSGGSEQFF
TRBJ1-5 | TRBV28 | - | - | TGTGCCAGCAGTTCCCCCTTTTGGAAGGAGGCTAGGCAGCCCCAGCATTTT | CASSSPFWKEARQPQHF
TRBJ2-3 | TRBV7-9 | TRBD2 | - | TGTGCCAGCAGCTCGGCGGGAGTCGCGCAGTATTTT | CASSSAGVAQYF
TRBJ2-7 | TRBV4-1 | TRBD1 | - | TGCGCCAGCAGCCAAGATCTGAACTTAGAAGACTATGTGGGGACAGGGGAGGAAGAGCAGTACTTC | CASSQDLNLEDYVGTGEEEQYF
TRBJ1-1 | TRBV5-6 | TRBD1 | once | TGTGCCAGCAGTTTCGACAGGGTCACTGAAGCTTTCTTT | CASSFDRVTEAFF
TRBJ2-1 | TRBV5-1 | - | - | TGCGCCAGCAGCTTGGGGGGGCCTGAGCAGTTCTTC | CASSLGGPEQFF
TRBJ2-3 | TRBV28 | TRBD2 | - | TGTGCCAGCAGCCGTAGCGGGGGGTCAGATACGCAGTATTTT | CASSRSGGSDTQYF
TRBJ1-6 | TRBV5-1 | TRBD1 | - | TGCGCCAGCAGCTTGGCCGGGGGACAGGGTTCAAATTCACCCCTCCACTTT | CASSLAGGQGSNSPLHF
TRBJ1-1 | TRBV7-6 | TRBD1 | - | TGTGCCAGCAGCCGCAGGACAGGGATTGAAGCTTTCTTT | CASSRRTGIEAFF
TRBJ2-1 | TRBV9 | - | - | TGTGCCAGCAGCGTCGGAGGTGAGCAGTTCTTC | CASSVGGEQFF
TRBJ2-3 | TRBV15 | TRBD1 | - | TGTGCCACCAGCTCCACGGGGACAGCGACAGATACGCAGTATTTT | CATSSTGTATDTQYF
TRBJ2-7 | TRBV7-8 | - | - | TGTGCCAGCAGCTTAGAGGGCGGGAACTACGAGCAGTACTTC | CASSLEGGNYEQYF
TRBJ1-6 | TRBV28 | - | once | TGTGCCAGCAGCCCAGCGAAATATAATTCACCCCTCCACTTT | CASSPAKYNSPLHF
TRBJ1-6 | TRBV27 | - | - | TGTGCCAGCAGTTTCCGGCAGGGAATCTCACCCCTCCACTTT | CASSFRQGISPLHF
TRBJ1-2 | TRBV27 | - | - | TGTGCCAGCAGACAACCGGGCGCAGGGCCCTATGGCTACACCTTC | CASRQPGAGPYGYTF
TRBJ2-7 | TRBV2 | - | - | TGTGCCAGCAGTGAAGCCCAGGGTTCGACTGAAGAGCAGTACTTC | CASSEAQGSTEEQYF
TRBJ2-1 | TRBV12-1 | - | - | TGTGCCAGCAATCTTAGGACTAGCGGGACCTACAATGAGCAGTTCTTC | CASNLRTSGTYNEQFF
TRBJ1-5 | TRBV7-2 | - | - | TGTGCCAGCAGCTTGGAGTTCAATCAGCCCCAGCATTTT | CASSLEFNQPQHF
TRBJ1-5 | TRBV10-3 | TRBD1 | - | TGTGCCATCAGGTCGGGACAGCATAGCAATCAGCCCCAGCATTTT | CAIRSGQHSNQPQHF
TRBJ1-1 | TRBV6-6 | - | - | TGTGCCAGCAGTTACCATGTTCTGAACACTGAAGCTTTCTTT | CASSYHVLNTEAFF
TRBJ2-7 | TRBV5-8 | - | - | TGTGCCAGCAGCTTGGCTTGGCAGACCTACGAGCAGTACTTC | CASSLAWQTYEQYF
TRBJ2-1 | TRBV7-9 | - | few | TGTGCCAGCAGCTTAGTACAGAAAAACAATGAGCAGTTCTTC | CASSLVQKNNEQFF
TRBJ2-7 | TRBV6-5 | TRBD2 | - | TGTGCCAGCGGACCGGACGGGGGGAGGTCCTACGAGCAGTACTTC | CASGPDGGRSYEQYF
TRBJ1-4 | TRBV6-1 | - | - | TGTGCCAGCAGAACAGGCGGCGAAAAACTGTTTTTT | CASRTGGEKLFF
TRBJ1-2 | TRBV28 | - | - | TGTGCCACCGGTTGGGGCTACACCTTC | CATGWGYTF
TRBJ1-6 | TRBV10-3 | - | once | TGTGCCATCAGTGAGTCCACAGGGCGGAATTCACCCCTCCACTTT | CAISESTGRNSPLHF
TRBJ2-7 | TRBV5-4 | - | - | TGTGCCAGCAGCGCGGGCGGGCGGAATTCCTACGAGCAGTACTTC | CASSAGGRNSYEQYF
TRBJ2-7 | TRBV5-1 | TRBD2 | once | TGCGCCAGCACCCCGGGGGGGAGTCCTTCCTACGAGCAGTACTTC | CASTPGGSPSYEQYF
TRBJ2-5 | TRBV27 | TRBD1 | - | TGTGCCAGCAGATTGACAGGGCAAGAGACCCAGTACTTC | CASRLTGQETQYF
TRBJ1-2 | TRBV5-1 | - | - | TGCGCCAGCAGTTTTAGCCCCGCGGACTATGGCTACACCTTC | CASSFSPADYGYTF
TRBJ1-2 | TRBV29-1 | - | - | TGCAGCGTATCAGAACCCCCCTATGGCTACACCTTC | CSVSEPPYGYTF
TRBJ1-5 | TRBV19 | - | - | TGTGCCAGTAGTATGGGGGGTTTAGATCAGCCCCAGCATTTT | CASSMGGLDQPQHF
TRBJ2-1 | TRBV7-8 | TRBD2 | once | TGTGCCAGCAGCTTAGCGCTAAGAGCGGGGGGGCTCAGCTCCTACAATGAGCAGTTCTTC | CASSLALRAGGLSSYNEQFF
TRBJ2-1 | TRBV10-3 | - | once | TGTGCCATCCAGTCCCCGAAAAAAGAATCCCTCAATGAGCAGTTCTTC | CAIQSPKKESLNEQFF
TRBJ2-1 | TRBV13 | TRBD2 | - | TGTGCCAGCAGCTTAGCGGGGGGCTACAATGAGCAGTTCTTC | CASSLAGGYNEQFF
TRBJ2-1 | TRBV2 | TRBD2 | - | TGTGCCAGCAGAATAGCGGGAGTCTACAATGAGCAGTTCTTC | CASRIAGVYNEQFF
TRBJ2-7 | TRBV11-3 | TRBD1 | - | TGTGCCAGCAGCTTTTGGACAGGGGCAGCCTACGAGCAGTACTTC | CASSFWTGAAYEQYF
TRBJ2-1 | TRBV2 | TRBD2 | - | TGTGCCAGCAGTGCAAGGACTAGCGGGAGGTCCTACAATGAGCAGTTCTTC | CASSARTSGRSYNEQFF
TRBJ2-1 | TRBV4-1 | - | - | TGCGCCAGCAGCCAAGACTTACTTATTGCACGGGATGAGCAGTTCTTC | CASSQDLLIARDEQFF
TRBJ1-5 | TRBV30 | - | - | TGTGCCTGGAGTGCGACAGCCCCAAATCAGCCCCAGCATTTT | CAWSATAPNQPQHF
TRBJ2-1 | TRBV10-3 | - | - | TGTGCCATCAGTGAGCGGGGGACCTACAATGAGCAGTTCTTC | CAISERGTYNEQFF
TRBJ1-2 | TRBV2 | - | - | TGTGCCAGCAGGCGGGGGCGTTATGGCTACACCTTC | CASRRGRYGYTF
TRBJ1-2 | TRBV4-2 | - | - | TGTGCCAGCAGCCCAACCTGGGGGGGTGGCTACACCTTC | CASSPTWGGGYTF
TRBJ1-4 | TRBV30 | TRBD1 | - | TGTGCCTGGTTAGGCAGGGGGGTTGAAAAACTGTTTTTT | CAWLGRGVEKLFF
TRBJ1-1 | TRBV7-3 | - | - | TGTGCCAGCAGCCTAACCCGGAACACTGAAGCTTTCTTT | CASSLTRNTEAFF
TRBJ1-1 | TRBV11-1 | - | - | TGTGCCAGCAGCCCACAGGGTCACACTGAAGCTTTCTTT | CASSPQGHTEAFF
TRBJ1-3 | TRBV13 | - | - | TGTGCCAGCAGCTTCAGGGGAAACACCATATATTTT | CASSFRGNTIYF
TRBJ1-1 | TRBV28 | - | - | TGTGCCAGCAGTTTGCGGGGGGGGGCTTTCTTT | CASSLRGGAFF
TRBJ2-1 | TRBV5-8 | TRBD2 | - | TGTGCCAGCAGCCCCGGACTAGCGGGTCCCATCAATGAGCAGTTCTTC | CASSPGLAGPINEQFF
TRBJ2-3 | TRBV9 | TRBD2 | - | TGTGCCAGCAGCGTAGCTCTTCCTAGCGGGGGAGGCGCAGATACGCAGTATTTT | CASSVALPSGGGADTQYF
TRBJ1-5 | TRBV19 | - | once | TGTGCCAGTAGTATTCCGGGGGGCCGGGGGCAGCCCCAGCATTTT | CASSIPGGRGQPQHF
TRBJ1-2 | TRBV5-1 | TRBD1 | - | TGCGCCAGCAGTCCTGGGGACAGGTCCTATGGCTACACCTTC | CASSPGDRSYGYTF
TRBJ1-1 | TRBV5-1 | - | - | TGCGCCAGCAGCTTGGGGCGGGTTTTGGACACTGAAGCTTTCTTT | CASSLGRVLDTEAFF